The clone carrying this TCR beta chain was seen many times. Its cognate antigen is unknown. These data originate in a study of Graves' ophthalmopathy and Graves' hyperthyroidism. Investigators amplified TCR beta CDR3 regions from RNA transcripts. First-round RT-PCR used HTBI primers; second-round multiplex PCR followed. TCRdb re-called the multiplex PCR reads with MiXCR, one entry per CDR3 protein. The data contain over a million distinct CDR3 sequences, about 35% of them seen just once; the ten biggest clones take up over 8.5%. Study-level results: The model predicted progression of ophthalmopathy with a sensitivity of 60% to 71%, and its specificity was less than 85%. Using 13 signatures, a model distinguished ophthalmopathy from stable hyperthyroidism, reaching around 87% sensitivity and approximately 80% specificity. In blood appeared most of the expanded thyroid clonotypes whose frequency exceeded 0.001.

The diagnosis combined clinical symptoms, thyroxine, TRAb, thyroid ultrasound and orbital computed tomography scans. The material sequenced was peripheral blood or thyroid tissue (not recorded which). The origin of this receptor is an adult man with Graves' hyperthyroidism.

This chain's CDR3 is CAAKETGTDQPQHF. The CDR3 nucleotides read TGTGCCGCCAAGGAGACAGGGACCGATCAGCCCCAGCATTTT. V gene TRBV19 combines with J gene TRBJ1-5; 7 nucleotides agree with TRBD1. Trimming at V came to 11 bases and at J to 5 bases, leaving 12 bases not matched to a gene. The CDR3 has 14 amino acids. Germline CDR1 reads LNHDA; CDR2 reads SQIVND (reference sequence).